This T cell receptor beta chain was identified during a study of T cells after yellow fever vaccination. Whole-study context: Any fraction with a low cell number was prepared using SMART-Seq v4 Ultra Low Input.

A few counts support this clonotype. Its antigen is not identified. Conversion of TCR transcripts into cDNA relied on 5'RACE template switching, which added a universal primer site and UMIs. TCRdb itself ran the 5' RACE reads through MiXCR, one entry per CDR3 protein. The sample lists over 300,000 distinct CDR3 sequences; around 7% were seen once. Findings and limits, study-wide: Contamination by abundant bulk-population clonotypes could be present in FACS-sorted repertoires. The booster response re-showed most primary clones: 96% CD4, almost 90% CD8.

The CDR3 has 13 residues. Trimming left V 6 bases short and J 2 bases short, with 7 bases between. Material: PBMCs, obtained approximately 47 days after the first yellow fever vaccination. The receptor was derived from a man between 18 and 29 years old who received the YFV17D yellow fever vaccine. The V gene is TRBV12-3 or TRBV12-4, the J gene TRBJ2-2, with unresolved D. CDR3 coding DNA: TGTGCCAGCAGCGCTGGTAACACCGGGGAGCTGTTTTTT. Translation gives CASSAGNTGELFF.